The present entry profiles one T cell receptor (beta chain) with its context. Antigen specificity is unknown. This specimen comes from a study of a mutant IDH1 vaccine in newly diagnosed glioma. Across the study: Patients had eight vaccinations, in weeks 1, 3, 5, 7, 11, 15, 19 and 23. Beginning 4-6 weeks after radiotherapy alone, or with temozolomide cycles, vaccination took place.

Assay: immunoSEQ multiplex PCR; the TCRdb copy retains only in-frame clones and omits some. The sample gives approximately 110,000 clones, almost 90% of which show up once; 0.55% to 0.7% is in the top ten. Trimming stripped 0 bases from V and 6 bases from J, with 15 bases between. The CDR3 contains 16 residues. Germline V gene lookup returns CDR1 MGHRA and CDR2 YSYEKL. Time point here: week 11, during vaccination. The content of each vaccine dose was 300 ug of mutant IDH1 20-mer peptide, and topical imiquimod accompanied it. The source of this sequence is a woman between 50 and 59 years old with glioma. The chain couples TRBV4-1 to TRBJ2-1; D is unresolved. Specimen: PBMCs, collected from a glioma patient whose treatment included an IDH1 peptide vaccine. CDR3 amino acids: CASSQESLRLPNEQFF. CDR3 coding DNA: TGCGCCAGCAGCCAAGAATCCCTCAGGCTTCCCAATGAGCAGTTCTTC.